Listed here are 17 T cell receptor beta chains from one sample, sequenced in a study of blood T cell repertoires in COVID-19. Data came from immunoSEQ multiplex PCR; TCRdb stores just in-frame clones and leaves some out. This sample carries around 190,000 clones, roughly nine tenths of them seen once, and the ten largest clones take less than 25%. The sequencing sample was made of peripheral blood. The source of these receptors is a man between 65 and 85 years old with active or convalescent COVID-19.

The rearrangement links TRBV7-9 to TRBJ2-3; D is possibly TRBD2 (5 bases). V shed 6 bases and J shed 6 bases, with 10 bases lying between them. The germline gives CDR1 SEHNR, CDR2 FQNEAQ (reference sequence). CDR3 length: 12 amino acids. Written as DNA, the CDR3 is TGTGCCAGCAGAGCGACGGGGGATACGCAGTATTTT. Translation: CASRATGDTQYF.

The V and J genes are TRBV27 and TRBJ1-2; D is perhaps TRBD1 (6 bases). The CDR3 loop spans 14 amino acids. CDR1 is MNHEY, CDR2 SMNVEV, per germline (reference sequence). V was trimmed by 5 bases and J by 1 base, leaving 11 bases between them. CDR3 loop: CASSSTDSNYGYTF. The CDR3 DNA reads TGTGCCAGCAGTAGCACGGACAGTAACTATGGCTACACCTTC.

The V call is TRBV7-2, the J call TRBJ2-5, with a weak D call TRBD2 (5 bases). The ends were cut back, 1 base at V and 5 bases at J, with 17 bases in the middle. Germline V gene data show CDR1 as SGHTA and CDR2 as FQGNSA. The CDR3 spans 16 residues. This chain's CDR3 is CASSLVGGVRAETQYF. The CDR3 DNA follows: TGTGCCAGCAGCTTAGTTGGAGGTGTTCGGGCGGAGACCCAGTACTTC.

A single count supports this clone. The chain links TRBV24-1 to TRBJ2-3; the match to TRBD2 covers 8 bases. Germline CDR1 is KGHDR and CDR2 is SFDVKD. J was trimmed by 1 base and V by 8 bases; bases with no gene match: 4. There are 14 residues in the CDR3. CDR3 nucleotides: TGTGCCACCACTTCGGGAGGGGGCACAGATACGCAGTATTTT. It yields the protein CATTSGGGTDTQYF.

Of note for this clone: This CDR3 is also generated by other DNA sequences in the sample. This chain joins TRBV5-1 and TRBJ2-1; TRBD1 agrees at 8 bases. Germline CDR1 and CDR2: SGHRS and YFSETQ. The CDR3 loop spans 14 amino acids. Trimming at V came to 2 bases and at J to 3 bases, leaving 1 base not matched to a gene. CDR3 amino acids: CASSLQGGYNEQFF. CDR3 in DNA: TGCGCCAGCAGCTTACAGGGGGGCTACAATGAGCAGTTCTTC.

The J gene is TRBJ2-2, the V gene TRBV10-3, with TRBD2 matching 10 bases. CDR1 and CDR2 from the germline V gene are ENHRY and SYGVKD. With V trimmed by 7 bases and J by 5 bases, 7 bases remained unmatched. CDR3 length equals 15 residues. The CDR3 nucleotides read TGTGCCATCAAAGGTGCAGCGGGAGGGACCGGGGAGCTGTTTTTT. The encoded protein is CAIKGAAGGTGELFF.

The chain carries TRBV18 and TRBJ2-7, with 10 bases that match TRBD1. Germline CDR1 and CDR2: KGHSH and LQKENI. CDR3 length: 15 residues. The junction had 8 bases not matched to a gene; V was cut back by 0 bases and J by 9 bases. The CDR3 DNA reads TGTGCCAGCTCACCACCAATGGGACAGGGGTGGGGGCAGTACTTC. Its translation is CASSPPMGQGWGQYF.

The rearrangement links TRBV9 to TRBJ1-6; 8 positions match TRBD1. Unmatched junction bases numbered 7, after V lost 4 bases and J lost 7 bases. Germline CDR1 is SGDLS and CDR2 is YYNGEE. The CDR3 runs 15 residues. CDR3: CASSPGQGGNSPLHF. The CDR3 DNA is TGTGCCAGCAGCCCCGGACAGGGTGGCAATTCACCCCTCCACTTT.

The V gene is TRBV30, the J gene TRBJ1-5, with D possibly being TRBD1 (6 bases). This CDR3 is 13 amino acids long. The V gene's germline CDR1 is GTSNPN and CDR2 SVGIG (reference sequence). The V end lost 2 bases, the J end lost 3 bases, and 8 bases lay between the germline ends. This CDR3 reads CAWSRTANQPQHF. The CDR3 region has the DNA TGTGCCTGGAGTCGGACAGCCAATCAGCCCCAGCATTTT.

The chain couples TRBV7-2 to TRBJ1-4, with D possibly TRBD1 on 5 matching bases. Germline V gives CDR1 SGHTA, CDR2 FQGNSA. The CDR3 consists of 17 residues. V lost 2 bases, J lost 3 bases, and 16 bases lay in between. The CDR3 sequence is CASSLWAGKVANEKLFF. CDR3 sequence (DNA): TGTGCCAGCAGCTTATGGGCAGGGAAGGTAGCTAATGAAAAACTGTTTTTT.

The CDR3 spells CASSLGRAGETQYF. Written as DNA, the CDR3 is TGTGCCAGCAGCTTAGGGCGGGCTGGGGAGACCCAGTACTTC. V and J are TRBV11-3 and TRBJ2-5, with D possibly being TRBD2 (5 bases). CDR1 SGHNT and CDR2 YENEEA come from the germline V gene. The CDR3 runs 14 residues. Trimming took off 1 base at V and 5 bases at J, with 11 bases between the two ends.

The chain is built from TRBV3-1 (or the pseudogene TRBV3-2) and TRBJ1-2; the D gene is possibly TRBD1 (5 bases). The germline gives CDR1 LGHDT, CDR2 YNNKEL (reference sequence). V lost 6 bases and J 8 bases, leaving 13 bases between the germline ends. The CDR3 is 12 amino acids. CDR3 region: CASSRGDGGYTF. The CDR3, as DNA: TGTGCCAGCAGTAGGGGCGACGGGGGCTACACCTTC.

CDR3 in DNA: TGTGCCAGCAAGGGGCCCCTTGGCGAGCAGTACTTC. It yields the protein CASKGPLGEQYF. The chain employs TRBV28 and TRBJ2-7, with a weak D call TRBD1 (5 bases). Germline lookup yields CDR1 MDHEN and CDR2 SYDVKM. V lost 7 bases to trimming and J lost 6 bases, with 13 bases between them. The CDR3 runs to 12 residues.

This clone was seen repeatedly, ten times or more. The chain links TRBV6-2 or TRBV6-3 to TRBJ2-5, with TRBD2 as a possible D gene (6 bases). The V end was cut by 2 bases, the J end by 4 bases, with 17 bases between. Per germline, CDR1 MNHEY and CDR2 SVGEGT. This CDR3 contains 16 residues. CDR3 nucleotides: TGTGCCAGCAGTTACAGGCCAGCGCGGGGCGGAGAGACCCAGTACTTC. Amino acids: CASSYRPARGGETQYF.

This rearrangement joins TRBV7-8 to TRBJ2-7; 11 positions match TRBD2. With V trimmed by 5 bases and J by 2 bases, 8 bases remained unmatched. Per germline, CDR1 SGHVS and CDR2 FQNEAQ. This CDR3 has 16 residues. CDR3 sequence reads: CASSRPLAGVTYEQYF. The CDR3 DNA follows: TGTGCCAGCAGCAGACCACTAGCGGGAGTGACCTACGAGCAGTACTTC.

This clone has a single count. The gene calls are TRBV30 and TRBJ1-1; D is ambiguous. The CDR3 extends over 12 amino acids. Germline CDR1 and CDR2: GTSNPN and SVGIG (reference sequence). V was trimmed by 2 bases and J by 7 bases, leaving 11 bases between them. The CDR3 spells CAWSPRTFEAFF. The CDR3 bases are TGTGCCTGGAGTCCCCGGACTTTTGAAGCTTTCTTT.

The V gene is TRBV5-1, the J gene TRBJ2-7; D is ambiguous. V was trimmed by 3 bases and J by 5 bases, leaving 18 bases between them. Looked up from germline, CDR1 is SGHRS and CDR2 is YFSETQ. This CDR3 is built from 15 residues. CDR3 sequence: CASSSGRAAGNEQYF. For the CDR3, the DNA is TGCGCCAGCAGCTCAGGCCGAGCAGCAGGCAACGAGCAGTACTTC.